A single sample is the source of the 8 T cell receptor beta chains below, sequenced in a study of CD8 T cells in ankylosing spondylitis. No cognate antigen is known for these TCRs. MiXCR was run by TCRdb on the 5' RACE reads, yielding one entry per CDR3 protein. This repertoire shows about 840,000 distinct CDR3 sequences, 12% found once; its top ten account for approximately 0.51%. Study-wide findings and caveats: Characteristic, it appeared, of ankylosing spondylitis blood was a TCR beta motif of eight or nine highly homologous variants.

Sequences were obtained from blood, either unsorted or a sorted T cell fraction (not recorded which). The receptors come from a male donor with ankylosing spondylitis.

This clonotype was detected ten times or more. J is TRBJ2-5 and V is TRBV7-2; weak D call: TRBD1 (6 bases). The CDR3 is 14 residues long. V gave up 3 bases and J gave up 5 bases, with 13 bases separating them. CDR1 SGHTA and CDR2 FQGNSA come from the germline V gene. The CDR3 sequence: CASSFLFTGETQYF. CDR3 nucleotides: TGTGCCAGCAGCTTTTTATTTACAGGGGAGACCCAGTACTTC.

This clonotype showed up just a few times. The CDR3 nucleotides read TGCAGCGTTGAAGGGGACCTAGGTGCGCGGAACATTCAGTACTTC. Its protein product is CSVEGDLGARNIQYF. The rearrangement uses TRBV29-1 and TRBJ2-4, with D possibly being TRBD1 or TRBD2 (5 bases each). Germline V gene lookup returns CDR1 SQVTM and CDR2 ANQGSEA. This CDR3 has 15 residues. Trimming removed 1 base at V and 7 bases at J, with 17 bases between.

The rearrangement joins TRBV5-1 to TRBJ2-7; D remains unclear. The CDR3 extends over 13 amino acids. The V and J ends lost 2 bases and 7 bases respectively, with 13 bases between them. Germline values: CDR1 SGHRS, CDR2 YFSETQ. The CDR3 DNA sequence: TGCGCCAGCAGCTTTCTACAGTCGGTTGAGCAGTACTTC. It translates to CASSFLQSVEQYF.

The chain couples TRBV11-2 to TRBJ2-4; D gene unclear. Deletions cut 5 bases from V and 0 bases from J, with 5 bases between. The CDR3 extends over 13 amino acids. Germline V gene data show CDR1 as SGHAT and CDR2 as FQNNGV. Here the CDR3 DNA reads TGTGCCAGCAGCGCCATAGCCAAAAACATTCAGTACTTC. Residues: CASSAIAKNIQYF.

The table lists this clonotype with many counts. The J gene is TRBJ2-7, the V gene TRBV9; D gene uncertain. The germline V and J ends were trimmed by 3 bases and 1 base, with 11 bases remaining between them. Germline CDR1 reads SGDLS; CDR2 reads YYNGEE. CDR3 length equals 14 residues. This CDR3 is CASSARFDSYEQYF. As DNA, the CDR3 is TGTGCCAGCAGCGCCCGCTTTGATTCCTACGAGCAGTACTTC.

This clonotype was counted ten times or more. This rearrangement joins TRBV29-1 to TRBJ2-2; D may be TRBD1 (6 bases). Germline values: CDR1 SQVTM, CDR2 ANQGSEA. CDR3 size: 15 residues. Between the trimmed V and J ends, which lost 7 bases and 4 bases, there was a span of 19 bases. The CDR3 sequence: CSAERGHDGTGELFF. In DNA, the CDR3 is TGCAGCGCCGAAAGGGGACACGACGGCACCGGGGAGCTGTTTTTT.

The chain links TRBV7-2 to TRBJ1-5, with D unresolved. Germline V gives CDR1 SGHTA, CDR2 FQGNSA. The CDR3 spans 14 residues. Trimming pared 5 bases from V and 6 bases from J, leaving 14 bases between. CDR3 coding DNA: TGTGCCAGCAGCCGTATTGCGGTGGGTCAGCCCCAGCATTTT. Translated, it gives CASSRIAVGQPQHF.

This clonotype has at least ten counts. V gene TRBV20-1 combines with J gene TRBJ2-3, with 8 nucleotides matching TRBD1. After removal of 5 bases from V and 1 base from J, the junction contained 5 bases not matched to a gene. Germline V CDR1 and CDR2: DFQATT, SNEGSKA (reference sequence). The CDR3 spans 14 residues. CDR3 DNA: TGCAGTGCTCGCCAGGGGGCCGGCACAGATACGCAGTATTTT. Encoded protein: CSARQGAGTDTQYF.